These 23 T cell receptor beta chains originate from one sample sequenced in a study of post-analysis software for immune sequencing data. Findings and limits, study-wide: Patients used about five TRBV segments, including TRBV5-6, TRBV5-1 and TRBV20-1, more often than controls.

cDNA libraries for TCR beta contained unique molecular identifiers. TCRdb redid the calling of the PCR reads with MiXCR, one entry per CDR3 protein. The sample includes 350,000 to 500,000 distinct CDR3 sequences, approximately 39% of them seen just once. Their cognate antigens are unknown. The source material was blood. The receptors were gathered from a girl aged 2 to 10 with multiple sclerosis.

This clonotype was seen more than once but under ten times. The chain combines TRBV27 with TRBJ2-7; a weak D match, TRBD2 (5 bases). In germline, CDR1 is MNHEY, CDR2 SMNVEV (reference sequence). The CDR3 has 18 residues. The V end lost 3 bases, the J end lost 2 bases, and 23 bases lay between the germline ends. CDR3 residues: CASSLSSHYGGRAYEQYF. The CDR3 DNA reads TGTGCCAGCAGTTTGTCGTCTCATTACGGAGGACGGGCCTACGAGCAGTACTTC.

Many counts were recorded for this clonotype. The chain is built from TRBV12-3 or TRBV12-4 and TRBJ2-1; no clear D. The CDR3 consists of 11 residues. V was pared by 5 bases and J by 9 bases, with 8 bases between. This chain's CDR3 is CASSRRPEQFF. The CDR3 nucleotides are TGTGCCAGCAGTCGTCGACCTGAGCAGTTCTTC.

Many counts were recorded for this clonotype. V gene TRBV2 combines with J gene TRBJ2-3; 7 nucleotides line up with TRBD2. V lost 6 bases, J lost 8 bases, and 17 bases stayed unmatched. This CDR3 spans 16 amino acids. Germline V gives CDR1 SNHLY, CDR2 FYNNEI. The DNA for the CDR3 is TGTGCCAGCAGCAGGACTAGTTCTTTGGGTACCGGTACGCAGTATTTT. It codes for CASSRTSSLGTGTQYF.

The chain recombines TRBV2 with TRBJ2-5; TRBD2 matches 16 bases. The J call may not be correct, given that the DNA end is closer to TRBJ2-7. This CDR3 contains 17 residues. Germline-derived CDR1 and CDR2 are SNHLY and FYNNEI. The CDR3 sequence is CASSEAGLAGGLYEQYF. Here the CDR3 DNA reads TGTGCCAGCAGTGAAGCGGGACTAGCGGGGGGGCTGTACGAGCAGTACTTC.

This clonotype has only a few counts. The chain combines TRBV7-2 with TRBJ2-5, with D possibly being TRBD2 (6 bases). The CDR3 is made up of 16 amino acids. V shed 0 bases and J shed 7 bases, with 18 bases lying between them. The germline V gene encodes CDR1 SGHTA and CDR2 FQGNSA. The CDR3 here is CASSLALAVDWGTQYF. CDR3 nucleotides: TGTGCCAGCAGCTTAGCGTTAGCGGTAGACTGGGGGACCCAGTACTTC.

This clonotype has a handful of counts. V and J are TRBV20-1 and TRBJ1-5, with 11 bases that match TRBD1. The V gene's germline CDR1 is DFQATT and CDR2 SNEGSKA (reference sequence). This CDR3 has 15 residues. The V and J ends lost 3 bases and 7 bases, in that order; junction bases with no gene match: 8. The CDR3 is CSASLDRGRMQPQHF. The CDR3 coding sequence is TGCAGTGCTAGTTTGGACAGGGGGCGCATGCAGCCCCAGCATTTT.

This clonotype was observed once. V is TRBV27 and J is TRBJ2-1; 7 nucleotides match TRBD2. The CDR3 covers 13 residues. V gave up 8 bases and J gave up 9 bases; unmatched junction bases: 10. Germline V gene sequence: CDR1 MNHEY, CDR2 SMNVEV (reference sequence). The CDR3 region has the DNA TGTGCCAGCGGAAAAGGGACTACGGTTGAGCAGTTCTTC. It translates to CASGKGTTVEQFF.

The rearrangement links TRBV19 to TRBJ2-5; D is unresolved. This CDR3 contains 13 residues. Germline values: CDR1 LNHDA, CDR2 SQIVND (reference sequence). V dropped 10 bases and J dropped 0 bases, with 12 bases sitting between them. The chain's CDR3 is CATGRSNQETQYF. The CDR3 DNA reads TGTGCCACCGGCAGATCAAACCAAGAGACCCAGTACTTC. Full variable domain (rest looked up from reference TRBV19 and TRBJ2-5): DGGITQSPKYLFRKEGQNVTLSCEQNLNHDAMYWYRQDPGQGLRLIYYSQIVNDFQKGDIAEGYSVSREKKESFPLTVTSAQKNPTAFYLCATGRSNQETQYFGPGTRLLVL.

CDR3 in amino acids: CSVQLAGDEQYF. As DNA, the CDR3 is TGCAGCGTTCAGTTAGCGGGAGACGAGCAGTACTTC. V usage is TRBV29-1 and J usage is TRBJ2-7, with 9 bases matching TRBD2. V gave up 5 bases and J gave up 5 bases; unmatched junction bases: 4. This CDR3 comprises 12 residues. CDR1 is SQVTM, CDR2 ANQGSEA, per germline.

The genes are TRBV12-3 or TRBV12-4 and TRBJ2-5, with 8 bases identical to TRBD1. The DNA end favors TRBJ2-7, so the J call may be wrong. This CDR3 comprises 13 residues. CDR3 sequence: CASSYAGQAEQYF. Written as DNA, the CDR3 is TGTGCCAGCAGCTACGCGGGACAGGCCGAGCAGTACTTC.

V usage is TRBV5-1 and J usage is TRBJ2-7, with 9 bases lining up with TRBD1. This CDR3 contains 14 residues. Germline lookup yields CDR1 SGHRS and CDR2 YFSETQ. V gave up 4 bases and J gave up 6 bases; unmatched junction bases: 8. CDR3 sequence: CASSPGQGMGEQYF. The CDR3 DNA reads TGCGCCAGCAGCCCAGGACAGGGGATGGGCGAGCAGTACTTC.

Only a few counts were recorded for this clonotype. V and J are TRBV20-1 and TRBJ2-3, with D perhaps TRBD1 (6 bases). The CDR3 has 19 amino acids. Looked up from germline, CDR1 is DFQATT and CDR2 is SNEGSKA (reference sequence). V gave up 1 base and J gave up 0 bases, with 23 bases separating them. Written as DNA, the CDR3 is TGCAGTGCTAGAGTAATCCGACAGGAAAGTCCCTCTAGCACAGATACGCAGTATTTT. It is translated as CSARVIRQESPSSTDTQYF.

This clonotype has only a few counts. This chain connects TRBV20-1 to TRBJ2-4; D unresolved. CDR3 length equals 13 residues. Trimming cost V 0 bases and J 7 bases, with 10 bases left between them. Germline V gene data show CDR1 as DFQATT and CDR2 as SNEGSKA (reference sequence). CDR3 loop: CSARDFNGNIQYF. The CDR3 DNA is TGCAGTGCTAGAGATTTTAACGGGAACATTCAGTACTTC.

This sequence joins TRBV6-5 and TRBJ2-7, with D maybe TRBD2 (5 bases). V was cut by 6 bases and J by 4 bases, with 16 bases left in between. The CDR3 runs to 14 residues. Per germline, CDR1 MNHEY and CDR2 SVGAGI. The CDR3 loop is CASSPQAGNYEQYF. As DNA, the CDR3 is TGTGCCAGCAGCCCCCAGGCGGGTAATTACGAGCAGTACTTC.

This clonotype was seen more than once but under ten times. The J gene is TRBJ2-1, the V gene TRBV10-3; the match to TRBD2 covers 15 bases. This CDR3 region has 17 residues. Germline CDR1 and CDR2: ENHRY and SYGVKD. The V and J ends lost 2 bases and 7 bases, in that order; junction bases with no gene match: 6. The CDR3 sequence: CAISEPEGLAGGNEQFF. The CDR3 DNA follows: TGTGCCATCAGTGAGCCGGAGGGACTAGCGGGGGGAAATGAGCAGTTCTTC.

CDR3 region: CASSYSASGADEQFF. The CDR3 nucleotides read TGTGCCAGCAGTTACTCGGCTAGCGGGGCAGATGAGCAGTTCTTC. This chain joins TRBV6-2 or TRBV6-3 and TRBJ2-1; 9 bases agree with TRBD2. The CDR3 has 15 residues. Germline V CDR1 and CDR2: MNHEY, SVGEGT. The trim removed 0 bases at V and 8 bases at J, leaving 5 bases unmatched.

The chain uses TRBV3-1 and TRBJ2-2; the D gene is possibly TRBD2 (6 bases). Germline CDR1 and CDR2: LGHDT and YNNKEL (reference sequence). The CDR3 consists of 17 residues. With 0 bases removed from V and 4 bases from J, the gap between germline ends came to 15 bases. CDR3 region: CASSQDPAGRSTGELFF. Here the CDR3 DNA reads TGTGCCAGCAGCCAAGATCCTGCAGGGAGGAGCACCGGGGAGCTGTTTTTT.

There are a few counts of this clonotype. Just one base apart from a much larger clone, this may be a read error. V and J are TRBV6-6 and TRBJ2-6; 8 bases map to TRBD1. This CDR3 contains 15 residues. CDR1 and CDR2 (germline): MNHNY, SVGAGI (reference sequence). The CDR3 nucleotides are TGTGCCAGCAGAAACAGGGGGTCTGGGGCCAACGTCCGGACTTTC. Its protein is CASRNRGSGANVRTF.

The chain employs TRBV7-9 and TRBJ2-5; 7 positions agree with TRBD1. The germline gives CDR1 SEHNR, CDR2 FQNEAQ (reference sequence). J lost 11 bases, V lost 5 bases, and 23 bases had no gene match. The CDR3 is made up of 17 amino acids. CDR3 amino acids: CASSAPQGNQEDNEQYF. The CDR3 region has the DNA TGTGCCAGCAGCGCCCCACAGGGGAACCAAGAAGACAATGAGCAGTACTTC.

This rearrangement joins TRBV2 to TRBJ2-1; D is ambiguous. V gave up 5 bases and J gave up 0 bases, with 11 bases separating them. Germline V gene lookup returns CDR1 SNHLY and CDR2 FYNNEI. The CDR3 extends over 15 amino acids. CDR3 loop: CASSLAPGSYNEQFF. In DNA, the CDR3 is TGTGCCAGCAGTCTCGCCCCGGGCTCCTACAATGAGCAGTTCTTC.

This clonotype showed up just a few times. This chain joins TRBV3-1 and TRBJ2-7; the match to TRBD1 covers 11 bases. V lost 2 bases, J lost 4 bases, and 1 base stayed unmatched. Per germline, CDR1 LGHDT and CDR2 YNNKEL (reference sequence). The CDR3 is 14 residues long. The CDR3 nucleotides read TGTGCCAGCAGCCAAAGGGACAGGGGGTACGAGCAGTACTTC. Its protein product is CASSQRDRGYEQYF.

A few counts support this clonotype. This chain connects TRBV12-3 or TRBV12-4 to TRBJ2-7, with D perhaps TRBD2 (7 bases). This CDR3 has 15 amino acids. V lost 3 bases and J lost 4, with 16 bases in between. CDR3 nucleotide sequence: TGTGCCAGCAGTTTTCTGGGGGAGGGGGGATACGAGCAGTACTTC. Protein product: CASSFLGEGGYEQYF.

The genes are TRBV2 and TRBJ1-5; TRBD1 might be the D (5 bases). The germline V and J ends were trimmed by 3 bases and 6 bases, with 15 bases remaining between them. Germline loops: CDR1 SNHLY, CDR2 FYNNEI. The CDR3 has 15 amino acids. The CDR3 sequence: CASSDGGPGGQPQHF. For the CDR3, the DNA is TGTGCCAGCAGTGATGGGGGTCCAGGCGGTCAGCCCCAGCATTTT.